The TCR beta chain under discussion was sequenced for a study of cytomegalovirus exposure and HLA in healthy donors. Each of the donors was a healthy bone marrow donor. Nominal health characterized the donors when sampled, though unrecorded immune exposures were likely. Broader study findings: Reports state that TCR beta sequences accurately predicted most subjects' HLA-A and HLA-B alleles. In vitro experiments confirmed that three CMV-associated chains were specific for CMV antigens.

Researchers ran the PCR with 60 Vbeta and 13 Jbeta primers. Produced via immunoSEQ multiplex PCR; TCRdb's table is partial and in-frame only. The sample yields roughly 190,000 clones, around nine tenths seen once. About this clone itself: Its antigen is unidentified.

The CDR3 extends over 14 amino acids. Germline trimming cut 1 base from V and 5 bases from J; bases unmatched to any gene: 4. Germline V lookup: CDR1 LGHNA, CDR2 YSLEER. The genes are TRBV4-3 and TRBJ1-1; 7 bases line up with TRBD1. This TCR came from a woman younger than 35 in good health and CMV-seronegative. The sample consisted of PBMCs. In DNA, the CDR3 is TGCGCCAGCAGCCAAGCGGCCAGGGGGACTGAAGCTTTCTTT. This codes for CASSQAARGTEAFF.